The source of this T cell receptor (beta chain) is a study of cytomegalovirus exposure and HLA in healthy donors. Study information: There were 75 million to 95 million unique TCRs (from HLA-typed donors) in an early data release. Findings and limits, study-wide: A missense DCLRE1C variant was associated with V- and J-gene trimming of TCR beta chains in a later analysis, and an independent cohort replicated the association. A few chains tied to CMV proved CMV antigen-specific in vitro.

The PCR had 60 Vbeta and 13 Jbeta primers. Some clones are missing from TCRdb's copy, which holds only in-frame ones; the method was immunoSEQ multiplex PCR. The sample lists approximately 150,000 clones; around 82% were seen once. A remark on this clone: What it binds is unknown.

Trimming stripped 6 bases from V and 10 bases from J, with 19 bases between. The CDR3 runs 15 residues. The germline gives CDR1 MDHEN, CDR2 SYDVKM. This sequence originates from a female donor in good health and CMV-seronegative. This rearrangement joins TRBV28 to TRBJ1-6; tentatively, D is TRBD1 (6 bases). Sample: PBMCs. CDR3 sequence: CASRGVLRGYSPLHF. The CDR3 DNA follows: TGTGCCAGCAGGGGGGTCTTAAGGGGGTACTCACCCCTCCACTTT.